The TCR beta chain described here comes from a study of T cells after somatic rescue of genetic block. This table comes from immunoSEQ multiplex PCR, and its TCRdb copy is limited to in-frame clones, with some not included. The sample gives 9,500 to 14,000 clones, approximately 80% of which show up once; 8% to 9.5% is in the top ten. The source material was peripheral blood mononuclear cells (PBMCs). This sequence originates from a boy aged 5-17 years.

The CDR3 reads CASSRGVFGYTF. CDR3 in DNA: TGTGCCAGCAGTCGCGGGGTCTTTGGCTACACCTTC. V and J are TRBV6-5 and TRBJ1-2; no clear D. The CDR3 loop spans 12 amino acids. V gave up 5 bases and J gave up 7 bases, with 11 bases separating them. Germline V gene data show CDR1 as MNHEY and CDR2 as SVGAGI.